The entry below describes one T cell receptor beta chain. The target of this receptor is not known. One base away there is no much larger clone; base qualities are not given. Healthy HIV-negative adults with no recently reported acute infections or vaccinations were included as donors. Every donor was a Caucasian adult living in Nashville, Tennessee, USA. CD4+ T cells were enriched by magnetic negative selection; naive cells were then positively selected on CD45RA, and the negative fraction formed the memory subset. Blood was collected by leukapheresis, and PBMCs were isolated by Ficoll-Histopaque density gradient centrifugation and then cryopreserved in liquid nitrogen vapor phase. Purity and quantity of every magnetically sorted T cell population were checked by analytical flow cytometry. Genomic DNA was isolated from every sorted fraction and measured by UV absorbance on a Nanodrop 2000c. Using the deep immunoSEQ assay, TCR CDR3 regions were amplified from genomic DNA by multiplex PCR. For each cell subset, the extracted genomic DNA was distributed evenly across all wells of several immunoSEQ 96-well plates, and each plate served as one replicate. Each replicate PCR for sorted subsets received about 200 ng genomic DNA, equal to about 30,000 T cell genomes. Purified libraries were measured with a Qubit 3.0 fluorometer, size-checked on a Bioanalyzer 2100, and measured again with the KAPA Library Quantification kit. Each immunoSEQ 96-well plate was sequenced on its own single-read 150-cycle Illumina NextSeq 550 flow cell. The study's processing was this. Because only junctional sequences without quality scores were contained in the immunoSEQ output, filtering matching that applied to full-length reads could not be performed. Sequences were annotated with PyIR, a Python wrapper for IgBLAST v1.9, using IMGT germline references to assign V/J genes and CDR3. Reads with weak V/J assignments (E-value above 1e-6), missing CDR3, stop codons, out-of-frame junctions, or ambiguous translated residues were removed. A V3J clonotype was defined by an identical inferred V gene, J gene, and CDR3 amino acid sequence. To compute the percentage overlap between repertoires, the number of shared unique clonotypes was divided by the size of the smaller repertoire. Richness of each repertoire was evaluated using RTK rarefaction, the Chao1 estimator, and Recon v2.1 estimates of unobserved clonotypes. OLGA was used to compute generation probabilities for all TCRbeta clonotypes that the gDNA method yielded from a handful of donors. The table comes from immuneACCESS by way of TCRdb, which keeps in-frame sequences with V and J called. Part of the clones is missing from these tables; in studies checked, under half for an unresolved V gene and the rest for unknown reasons. That table supplies the V and J calls and clone size; D and trimming were determined from the DNA. This sample has around 980,000 clones in its table, and roughly 74% of those were observed once. Roughly 0.57% of the sample is taken by the ten largest.

The sample comes from a study of shared clonotypes between healthy human individuals (dated by TCRdb to about 2020). Study-wide context: The cohort comprised two women and a few men aged 18 to 49 years. For each donor, CD4 naive and CD4 memory were each run on three plates, CD8 naive on two plates, and CD8 memory on one plate. Different laboratories and diverse techniques were used to prepare libraries and sequence TCR repertoires, to increase sequencing depth and limit assay-specific biases. Each donor's leukapheresis produced roughly between roughly 0.85 and 10 billion PBMCs. Blood TCR repertoires of a handful of healthy adults were deeply sequenced to estimate repertoire size and the extent of clonotype sharing between individuals.

In the germline V gene (reference sequence), CDR1 corresponds to SSHAT and CDR2 to FNYEAQ. Its CDR3 holds 13 amino acids, cysteine through phenylalanine. Only the CDR3 DNA is retained, 39 bases long and in frame from the first base. Trimming removed 2 bases from V and 8 bases from J, leaving 9 bases between the germline ends. General study outcomes and caveats: The small number of donors limited the genetic and exposure-history diversity represented. Incomplete sequencing was indicated by rarefaction of sorted-subset datasets, despite the large sequencing depth. Sampling was restricted to blood, and TCR repertoires in tissues likely differ from the TCR repertoires found in blood. Larger estimated clonotype richness was generally found for naive subsets than for memory subsets. Compared with non-shared clonotypes, the clonotypes found in all four sorted-subset donors had higher generation probabilities. Sharing across several donors was observed for around 5% of naive CD4, 3% to 3.5% of naive CD8, 2% to 2.5% of memory CD4, and around 0.44% of memory CD8 clonotypes. Pairwise subsampling led to the expectation that sequencing depth would affect the degree of clonotype sharing among donors.

In this chain, TRBV7-7 is recombined with TRBJ2-2; the D gene cannot be resolved reliably. Sequenced: memory CD4+ T cells from PBMCs. Sample cell subset or site, as interpreted from the label and publication: CD45RA-negative fraction. This sequence was found in a man aged 18 to 29 in good health. Some clones in this sample may be carry-over from other donors' samples. For the CDR3, the sequence is CASSLLGGGELFF. The nucleotide sequence is TGTGCCAGCAGCTTACTCGGCGGAGGGGAGCTGTTTTTT. Outside the CDR3, residues come from the reference TRBV7-7 and TRBJ2-2 proteins, so the full variable domain is: GAGVSQSPRYKVTKRGQDVTLRCDPISSHATLYWYQQALGQGPEFLTYFNYEAQPDKSGLPSDRFSAERPEGSISTLTIQRTEQRDSAMYRCASSLLGGGELFFGEGSRLTVL.